The clone carrying this T cell receptor (beta chain) showed up many times. Its cognate antigen is unknown. The protocol attached unique molecular identifiers to individual cDNA molecules. TCRdb re-derived calls from the 5' RACE reads in MiXCR, one entry per CDR3 protein. Of around 77,000 distinct CDR3 sequences listed, 5% are singletons. This sample was taken from a study of early T cells in non-severe SARS-CoV-2 infection. Study summary: Bulk RNA from unsorted whole blood was sequenced; chains were unpaired. The study's findings and limits: VDJdb matches were skewed toward anti-spike CD8 T cell responses.

Germline V gives CDR1 DFQATT, CDR2 SNEGSKA (reference sequence). This CDR3 comprises 14 residues. V was shortened by 5 bases and J by 2 bases, with 13 bases between the two germline ends. The genes are TRBV20-1 and TRBJ2-1; D assignment may be TRBD1 or TRBD2 (5 bases each). This receptor was obtained from an adult who was a healthcare worker with PCR-confirmed SARS-CoV-2 infection or an uninfected control (not recorded which). The starting material was whole blood, obtained at baseline. CDR3 nucleotide sequence: TGCAGTGCTGAGGGACCCCATACCTACAATGAGCAGTTCTTC. Its translation: CSAEGPHTYNEQFF.